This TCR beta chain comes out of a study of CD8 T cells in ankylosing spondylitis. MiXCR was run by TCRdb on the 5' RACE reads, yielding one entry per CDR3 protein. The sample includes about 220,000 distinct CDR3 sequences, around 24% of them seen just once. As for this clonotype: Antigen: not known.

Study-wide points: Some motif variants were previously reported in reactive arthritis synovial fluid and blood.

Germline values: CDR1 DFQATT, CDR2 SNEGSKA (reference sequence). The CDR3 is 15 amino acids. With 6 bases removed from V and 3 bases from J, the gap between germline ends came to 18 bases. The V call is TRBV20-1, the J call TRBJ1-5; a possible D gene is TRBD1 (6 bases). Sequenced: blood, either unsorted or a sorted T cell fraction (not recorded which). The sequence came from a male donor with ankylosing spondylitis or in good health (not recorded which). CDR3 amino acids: CSANPRGSHNQPQHF. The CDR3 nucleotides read TGCAGTGCCAACCCGAGGGGGTCACACAATCAGCCCCAGCATTTT.